This T cell receptor beta chain was found in a study of shared clonotypes between healthy human individuals. The material for each subset, its genomic DNA, was split evenly across several immunoSEQ plates. As processed by the authors: ImmunoSEQ supplied junction-only sequences lacking quality scores, so filtering was different. Profiled with immunoSEQ multiplex PCR; TCRdb holds only in-frame clones, not every one. V and J calls and clone size are as listed in that table; D and trimming were resolved from the DNA. The table records around 1.5 million clones, 98% of them present only once. Germline assignment: CDR1 SGHRS and CDR2 YFSETQ. This CDR3 comprises 14 residues. The V end was cut by 0 bases, the J end by 5 bases, with 11 bases between. As to this clone: The target antigen is unknown.

Study-level results: Clonotypes that were shared across a handful of donors made up roughly 5% of naive CD4 clonotypes.

This TCR derives from a man under 40 in good health. The sequenced sample consisted of naive CD4+ T cells sorted from blood. Noted subset: CD45RA+ positively selected. The rearrangement uses TRBV5-1 and TRBJ2-5, with unresolved D. For the CDR3, the DNA is TGCGCCAGCAGCTTGGCCCTGGGCTTGGAGACCCAGTACTTC. This gives the protein CASSLALGLETQYF.